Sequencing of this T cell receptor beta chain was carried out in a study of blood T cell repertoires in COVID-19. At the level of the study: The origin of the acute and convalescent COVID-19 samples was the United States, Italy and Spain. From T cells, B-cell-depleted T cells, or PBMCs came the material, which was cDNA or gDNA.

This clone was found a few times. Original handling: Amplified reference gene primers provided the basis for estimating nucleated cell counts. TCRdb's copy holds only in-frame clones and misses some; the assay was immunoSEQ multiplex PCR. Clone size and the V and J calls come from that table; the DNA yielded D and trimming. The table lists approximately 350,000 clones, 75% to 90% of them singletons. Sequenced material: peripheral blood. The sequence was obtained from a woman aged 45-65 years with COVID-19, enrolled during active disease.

The CDR3 protein is CASSFVLANTIYF. The CDR3 DNA reads TGTGCCAGCAGCTTTGTTCTGGCAAACACCATATATTTT. The rearrangement uses TRBV5-8 and TRBJ1-3, with unresolved D. CDR1 and CDR2 from the germline V gene are SGHTS and YDEGEE. V gave up 2 bases and J gave up 6 bases, with 9 bases separating them. This CDR3 contains 13 residues.